A selection of T cell receptor beta chains follows, all from one sample in a study of T cell responses to AZD1222 COVID-19 vaccine. Sequencing used immunoSEQ multiplex PCR; TCRdb keeps in-frame clones, though not all of them. The sample records roughly 200,000 clones, approximately 86% being singletons. The sample in question was peripheral blood, obtained on day 0 of AZD1222 vaccination. Receptors were obtained from an adult in good health. Each CDR3 is given with its conserved first and last residue. The D gene is left open where the match is weak. Part of the rows lack a size; the others show once, few, many or a class for expanded clones.

D gene: -
J gene: TRBJ1-1
clone size: -
V gene: TRBV13
CDR3 DNA: TGTGCCAGCAGGGTACCCGGGTTGGGCGGTCGGGCTGAAGCTTTCTTT
CDR3 protein: CASRVPGLGGRAEAFF

D gene: -
J gene: TRBJ1-2
clone size: -
V gene: TRBV7-3
CDR3 DNA: TGTGCCAGCAGCTTAGATGCCACCCCCGGAGGCCATCAAGGCGGTGGCTACACCTTC
CDR3 protein: CASSLDATPGGHQGGGYTF

D gene: TRBD1
J gene: TRBJ2-7
clone size: -
V gene: TRBV7-9
CDR3 DNA: TGTGCCAGCAGCCGGGACAGGTACGAGCAGTACTTC
CDR3 protein: CASSRDRYEQYF

D gene: TRBD1
J gene: TRBJ1-3
clone size: -
V gene: TRBV2
CDR3 DNA: TGTGCCAGCAGTGAACAGGGGGTTGGAAACACCATATATTTT
CDR3 protein: CASSEQGVGNTIYF

D gene: -
J gene: TRBJ1-2
clone size: -
V gene: TRBV30
CDR3 DNA: TGTGCCTGGAGTGTAGGCAGGGTGGCTGGCTACACCTTC
CDR3 protein: CAWSVGRVAGYTF

D gene: -
J gene: TRBJ1-6
clone size: -
V gene: TRBV7-9
CDR3 DNA: TGTGCCAGCAGCCCACTAGGGAGCTCCTATAATTCACCCCTCCACTTT
CDR3 protein: CASSPLGSSYNSPLHF

D gene: -
J gene: TRBJ1-1
clone size: -
V gene: TRBV11-2
CDR3 DNA: TGTGCCAGCAGCACTCCGGGGCTGAACACTGAAGCTTTCTTT
CDR3 protein: CASSTPGLNTEAFF

D gene: -
J gene: TRBJ1-2
clone size: once
V gene: TRBV18
CDR3 DNA: TGTGCCAGCTCACCGGGAGAGGGCTACACCTTC
CDR3 protein: CASSPGEGYTF

D gene: -
J gene: TRBJ1-5
clone size: once
V gene: TRBV15
CDR3 DNA: TGTGCCACCAGCAGAGTCGGGGTGGGAAATCAGCCCCAGCATTTT
CDR3 protein: CATSRVGVGNQPQHF

D gene: TRBD2
J gene: TRBJ2-5
clone size: -
V gene: TRBV5-5
CDR3 DNA: TGTGCCAGCAGCTTGATTCTAGCGGGGGGGACCCAAGAGACCCAGTACTTC
CDR3 protein: CASSLILAGGTQETQYF

D gene: TRBD1
J gene: TRBJ1-5
clone size: -
V gene: TRBV29-1
CDR3 DNA: TGCAGCGTGATGACAGGGGGCAATCAGCCCCAGCATTTT
CDR3 protein: CSVMTGGNQPQHF

D gene: -
J gene: TRBJ1-3
clone size: -
V gene: TRBV7-6
CDR3 DNA: TGTGCCAGCAGCTTAGCGGCCGGAAACACCATATATTTT
CDR3 protein: CASSLAAGNTIYF

D gene: TRBD1
J gene: TRBJ1-3
clone size: few
V gene: TRBV5-1
CDR3 DNA: TGCGCCAGCAGCTCCCCGAACAGGGGAAGAAACTCTGGAAACACCATATATTTT
CDR3 protein: CASSSPNRGRNSGNTIYF

D gene: TRBD1
J gene: TRBJ2-4
clone size: once
V gene: TRBV4-1
CDR3 DNA: TGCGCCAGCAGCCAAGTGGGACAGGGCAAAAACATTCAGTACTTC
CDR3 protein: CASSQVGQGKNIQYF

D gene: -
J gene: TRBJ1-5
clone size: -
V gene: TRBV7-8
CDR3 DNA: TGTGCCAGCAGCTTAGCGTTCAGGAGAGGGGGAAATCAGCCCCAGCATTTT
CDR3 protein: CASSLAFRRGGNQPQHF

D gene: TRBD1
J gene: TRBJ1-1
clone size: -
V gene: TRBV7-3
CDR3 DNA: TGTGCCAGCAGCTTAGAAGCGGGACAGACGCCCCGAGAAGCTTTCTTT
CDR3 protein: CASSLEAGQTPREAFF

D gene: TRBD2
J gene: TRBJ2-2
clone size: -
V gene: TRBV6-5
CDR3 DNA: TGTGCCAGCAGTTACTTTACTAGCGGGGGGACCGGGGAGCTGTTTTTT
CDR3 protein: CASSYFTSGGTGELFF

D gene: TRBD2
J gene: TRBJ2-5
clone size: -
V gene: TRBV10-3
CDR3 DNA: TGTGCCATCGGTAGGACTAGCGAGGAGACCCAGTACTTC
CDR3 protein: CAIGRTSEETQYF

D gene: -
J gene: TRBJ1-1
clone size: -
V gene: TRBV6-5
CDR3 DNA: TGTGCCAGCAGTCCGGACCTATGGAACACTGAAGCTTTCTTT
CDR3 protein: CASSPDLWNTEAFF

D gene: -
J gene: TRBJ2-1
clone size: -
V gene: TRBV7-9
CDR3 DNA: TGTGCCAGCAGCTTAGAGGTCCGAGCGGATGAGCAGTTCTTC
CDR3 protein: CASSLEVRADEQFF

D gene: -
J gene: TRBJ1-2
clone size: -
V gene: TRBV12-3/TRBV12-4
CDR3 DNA: TGTGCCAGCAGTTTATCGATTAACTATGGCTACACCTTC
CDR3 protein: CASSLSINYGYTF

D gene: -
J gene: TRBJ1-1
clone size: -
V gene: TRBV5-4
CDR3 DNA: TGTGCCAGCAGCTTGGTAGGACAGATGAACACTGAAGCTTTCTTT
CDR3 protein: CASSLVGQMNTEAFF

D gene: -
J gene: TRBJ1-4
clone size: -
V gene: TRBV18
CDR3 DNA: TGTGCCAGCTCACCTGGGGCTGCAACTAATGAAAAACTGTTTTTT
CDR3 protein: CASSPGAATNEKLFF

D gene: -
J gene: TRBJ2-4
clone size: -
V gene: TRBV7-8
CDR3 DNA: TGTGCCAGCAGCTTAGCGCTTTCAGCAGCCAAAAACATTCAGTACTTC
CDR3 protein: CASSLALSAAKNIQYF

D gene: TRBD1
J gene: TRBJ1-5
clone size: -
V gene: TRBV5-5
CDR3 DNA: TGTGCCAGCAGCTCGTATCGTCGGACAGGGGCAAATCAGCCCCAGCATTTT
CDR3 protein: CASSSYRRTGANQPQHF

D gene: -
J gene: TRBJ1-4
clone size: -
V gene: TRBV2
CDR3 DNA: TGTGCCAGCAGTGACCCCGGAGCTAGGAGAGCAACTAATGAAAAACTGTTTTTT
CDR3 protein: CASSDPGARRATNEKLFF